This T cell receptor beta chain was captured by sequencing in a study of CD8+ T cells in alopecia areata. The CDR3 contains 15 residues. V trimming: 5 bases; J trimming: 0 bases; junction bases outside the gene matches: 5. Germline assignment: CDR1 SGHNT and CDR2 YENEEA. Study-wide results and limits: It was less clear whether patients shared TCRs than it was in mice, possibly because of HLA. Resident alphabeta T-cell populations of normal skin are likewise subject to sequencing in scalp samples.

Extracted RNA was reverse transcribed, and the resulting cDNA served as sequencing template. TCRdb's table, derived via immunoSEQ multiplex PCR, lists solely in-frame clones and lacks some. The table lists about 2,700 clones, approximately 71% of them singletons, with 9% to 12% in the top ten. With regard to this clone: Its antigen remains unidentified.

This rearrangement joins TRBV11-3 to TRBJ2-3; 7 bases fit TRBD2. The source material was skin. The receptor's source is a human donor in good health. CDR3 sequence: CASSPERGSTDTQYF. As DNA, the CDR3 is TGTGCCAGCAGCCCTGAGCGGGGTAGCACAGATACGCAGTATTTT.